This entry lists 18 T cell receptor beta chains sequenced from one sample in a study of PD-L1 blockade in urothelial cancer listed by TCRdb under 2017. The meaning of the sample's time point label: pretreatment peripheral blood. The method was the immunoSEQ multiplex PCR assay. Here the immuneACCESS table is served through TCRdb, limited to in-frame sequences with V and J called. Missing clones are a known gap in these copies; in checked studies unresolved V genes cover under half, and the rest lacks a known reason. The sample data list nearly 45,000 clones, and over 75% of these were observed just once. The ten largest clones take up 20% to 25% of the sample. Sequenced here: PBMCs, sampled around atezolizumab (anti-PD-L1) treatment. These receptors were obtained from a donor aged 40 or over with urothelial cancer.

This chain links TRBV10-3 with TRBJ1-3; D not certain. CDR1 ENHRY and CDR2 SYGVKD come from the germline V gene. The CDR3 has 15 residues. V was clipped by 4 bases and J by 0 bases, with 10 bases between them. CDR3 protein: CAISGGPSSGNTIYF. DNA for the CDR3: TGTGCCATCAGTGGAGGTCCCAGCTCTGGAAACACCATATATTTT.

V gene TRBV15 combines with J gene TRBJ1-3; 10 nucleotides align to TRBD1. V was clipped by 0 bases and J by 1 base; unmatched bases: 6. This CDR3 has 18 amino acids. Germline V CDR1 and CDR2: LNHNV, YYDKDF (reference sequence). The CDR3 spells CATSRDREGQGSGNTIYF. The CDR3 DNA reads as TGTGCCACCAGCAGAGATAGAGAGGGACAGGGGTCTGGAAACACCATATATTTT.

The CDR3 spells CASRGPGEPQHF. The CDR3, as DNA: TGTGCCAGCAGAGGGCCCGGGGAGCCCCAGCATTTT. The genes are TRBV6-1 and TRBJ1-5, with D uncertain. V shed 6 bases and J shed 8 bases, with 11 bases lying between them. Germline assignment: CDR1 MNHNS and CDR2 SASEGT. The CDR3 spans 12 residues.

The chain recombines TRBV7-9 with TRBJ2-7; a possible D gene is TRBD2 (5 bases). This CDR3 has 12 amino acids. Germline CDR1 is SEHNR and CDR2 is FQNEAQ (reference sequence). Trimming removed 8 bases from V and 2 bases from J, with 10 bases in between. CDR3 nucleotide sequence: TGTGCCAGCGGGAGAGATACCTACGAGCAGTACTTC. Its translation: CASGRDTYEQYF.

The V and J genes are TRBV12-5 and TRBJ2-5, with D possibly TRBD1 on 5 matching bases. CDR1 and CDR2 from the germline V gene are LGHNT and FRNRAP. The V gene lost 7 bases and the J gene lost 4 bases, with 10 bases spanning the gap. This CDR3 spans 12 amino acids. The CDR3 protein is CASAGPSETQYF. As DNA, the CDR3 is TGTGCTAGTGCAGGGCCTTCAGAGACCCAGTACTTC.

The chain recombines TRBV19 with TRBJ2-5; 7 positions agree with TRBD1. The CDR3 has 14 amino acids. Germline V gene lookup returns CDR1 LNHDA and CDR2 SQIVND (reference sequence). The trim removed 5 bases at V and 2 bases at J, leaving 5 bases unmatched. CDR3 bases: TGTGCCAGTAGTCCGGGACAGAGACAAGAGACCCAGTACTTC. Translated, it gives CASSPGQRQETQYF. Full variable domain (remainder filled in from reference TRBV19 and TRBJ2-5): DGGITQSPKYLFRKEGQNVTLSCEQNLNHDAMYWYRQDPGQGLRLIYYSQIVNDFQKGDIAEGYSVSREKKESFPLTVTSAQKNPTAFYLCASSPGQRQETQYFGPGTRLLVL.

This clone has just one count. V and J are TRBV7-2 and TRBJ2-1; 10 nucleotides line up with TRBD2. V trimming: 2 bases; J trimming: 3 bases; junction bases outside the gene matches: 4. The germline V gene has CDR1 SGHTA and CDR2 FQGNSA. This CDR3 is 16 amino acids long. DNA of the CDR3: TGTGCCAGCAGCTTACTAGCGGGAGACGGCTACAATGAGCAGTTCTTC. It is translated as CASSLLAGDGYNEQFF.

The gene calls are TRBV7-2 and TRBJ2-6; 7 nucleotides line up with TRBD1. The length of the CDR3 is 16 residues. Germline V gene sequence: CDR1 SGHTA, CDR2 FQGNSA. The V segment lost 5 bases and the J segment 1 base; nucleotides outside the gene matches: 5. DNA of the CDR3: TGTGCCAGCAGCAGGGACAGATCGTCTGGGGCCAACGTCCTGACTTTC. Protein: CASSRDRSSGANVLTF.

The gene calls are TRBV7-2 and TRBJ2-5; TRBD2 might be the D (7 bases). The CDR3 sequence is 16 residues long. Germline values: CDR1 SGHTA, CDR2 FQGNSA. V was trimmed by 3 bases and J by 7 bases, leaving 21 bases between them. In nucleotides, the CDR3 is TGTGCCAGCAGCTTCATCACGAGGGGGGGGCAGGGGACCCAGTACTTC. Its translation: CASSFITRGGQGTQYF. Supplemented by reference TRBV7-2 and TRBJ2-5, the full variable domain reads GAGVSQSPSNKVTEKGKDVELRCDPISGHTALYWYRQSLGQGLEFLIYFQGNSAPDKSGLPSDRFSAERTGGSVSTLTIQRTQQEDSAVYLCASSFITRGGQGTQYFGPGTRLLVL.

This chain joins TRBV12-5 and TRBJ2-7; 7 bases agree with TRBD1. J was trimmed by 3 bases and V by 7 bases; bases with no gene match: 12. The CDR3 has 15 residues. Germline lookup yields CDR1 LGHNT and CDR2 FRNRAP. The CDR3 here is CASARQGLPNYEQYF. The CDR3, as DNA: TGTGCTAGTGCCCGACAGGGTCTCCCAAACTACGAGCAGTACTTC.

The gene calls are TRBV5-1 and TRBJ2-1; maybe TRBD2 (6 bases). CDR3 length: 14 residues. Germline-derived CDR1 and CDR2 are SGHRS and YFSETQ. Trimming left V 0 bases short and J 4 bases short, with 8 bases between. The CDR3 loop is CASSLGGEYNEQFF. In DNA form, the CDR3 reads TGCGCCAGCAGCTTGGGGGGGGAGTACAATGAGCAGTTCTTC.

V is TRBV7-9 and J is TRBJ2-1; 9 nucleotides agree with TRBD2. Germline assignment: CDR1 SEHNR and CDR2 FQNEAQ (reference sequence). J gave up 9 bases and V 5 bases, and 5 bases lay outside the gene matches. The CDR3 has 13 residues. DNA of the CDR3: TGTGCCAGCAGCAGGACTAGCGTGGGTGAGCAGTTCTTC. Its translation: CASSRTSVGEQFF.

In its sample, this clone was seen once. This chain links TRBV15 with TRBJ2-5; D unresolved. The germline CDR1 and CDR2 sequences are LNHNV and YYDKDF (reference sequence). The CDR3 extends over 12 amino acids. V was pared by 2 bases and J by 5 bases, with 6 bases between. The CDR3 DNA is TGTGCCACCAGCAGAATATCCGAGACCCAGTACTTC. Translated: CATSRISETQYF.

The gene calls are TRBV23-1 and TRBJ1-5; D is unresolved. TRBV23-1 falls under the ORF class, with uncertain function. Trimming removed 7 bases from V and 8 bases from J, with 18 bases in between. The CDR3 is made up of 14 amino acids. The CDR3 here is CASTKARGRKPQHF. The DNA for the CDR3 is TGCGCCAGCACCAAAGCCCGGGGTAGGAAGCCCCAGCATTTT.

The rearrangement links TRBV25-1 to TRBJ2-1; 9 positions agree with TRBD2. Germline assignment: CDR1 MGHDK and CDR2 SYGVNS. With V trimmed by 0 bases and J by 13 bases, 16 bases remained unmatched. CDR3 length: 17 residues. CDR3 region: CASSEYPVSGSFRLQFF. Here the CDR3 DNA reads TGTGCCAGCAGTGAATATCCCGTTAGCGGGAGCTTTAGGTTACAGTTCTTC.

The chain combines TRBV7-2 with TRBJ1-2, with D possibly being TRBD1 (6 bases). Germline CDR1 is SGHTA and CDR2 is FQGNSA. V was shortened by 0 bases and J by 6 bases, with 11 bases between the two germline ends. There are 14 residues in the CDR3. The CDR3 loop is CASSLAVWTDGYTF. The CDR3 DNA reads as TGTGCCAGCAGCTTAGCGGTGTGGACAGATGGCTACACCTTC.

The V gene is TRBV11-3, the J gene TRBJ1-1; D not certain. Trimming took off 1 base at V and 7 bases at J, with 10 bases between the two ends. The CDR3 has 13 residues. Germline V CDR1 and CDR2: SGHNT, YENEEA. Here the CDR3 DNA reads TGTGCCAGCAGCTTAGGTGTCCGGAGTGAAGCTTTCTTT. Protein: CASSLGVRSEAFF.

The J gene is TRBJ2-7, the V gene TRBV4-2, with D hard to call. CDR1 and CDR2 from the germline V gene are LGHNA and YNFKEQ. This CDR3 is 13 amino acids long. V lost 1 base and J lost 2, with 6 bases in between. The DNA for the CDR3 is TGTGCCAGCAGCCAAGCCCAGGCCTACGAGCAGTACTTC. The encoded protein is CASSQAQAYEQYF.